One T cell receptor beta chain is described in this entry. The antigen is not known. This entry comes from a study of T cell responses to AZD1222 COVID-19 vaccine. General study findings and limits: Spike-specific TCR breadth rose after two AZD1222 doses, and depth rose as well. White British people made up most donors, females outnumbered males, and clonal diversity was possibly underestimated. Reportedly, nearly half of unique spike TCRs recognized epitopes outside B.1.351/B.1.1.7 mutations.

Trimming cost V 5 bases and J 0 bases; bases outside gene matches: 9. The germline V gene encodes CDR1 SGHTA and CDR2 FQGNSA. This CDR3 comprises 16 residues. Here immunoSEQ multiplex PCR was the method, and the copy in TCRdb shows in-frame clones only, minus some. The sample holds around 140,000 clones, 90% seen once. This chain connects TRBV7-2 to TRBJ1-2, with 7 bases fitting TRBD1. This clonotype was sampled from an adult in good health. The sequencing here drew on peripheral blood, taken on day 0 of AZD1222 vaccination. The DNA for the CDR3 is TGTGCCAGCAGCGCCGTAGGGGGCCCTACTAACTATGGCTACACCTTC. Protein sequence: CASSAVGGPTNYGYTF.